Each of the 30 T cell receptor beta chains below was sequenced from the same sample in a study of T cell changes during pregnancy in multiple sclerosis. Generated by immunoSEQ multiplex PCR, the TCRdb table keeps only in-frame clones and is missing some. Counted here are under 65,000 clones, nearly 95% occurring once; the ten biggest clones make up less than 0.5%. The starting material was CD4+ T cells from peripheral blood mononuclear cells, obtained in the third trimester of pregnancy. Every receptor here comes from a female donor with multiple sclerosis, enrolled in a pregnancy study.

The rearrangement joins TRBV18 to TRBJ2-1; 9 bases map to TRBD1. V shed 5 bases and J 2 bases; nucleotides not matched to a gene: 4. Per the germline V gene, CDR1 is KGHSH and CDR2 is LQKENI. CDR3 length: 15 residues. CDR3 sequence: CASSSGQGPYNEQFF. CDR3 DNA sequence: TGTGCCAGCTCATCGGGACAGGGACCCTACAATGAGCAGTTCTTC. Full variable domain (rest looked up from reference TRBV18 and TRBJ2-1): NAGVMQNPRHLVRRRGQEARLRCSPMKGHSHVYWYRQLPEEGLKFMVYLQKENIIDESGMPKERFSAEFPKEGPSILRIQQVVRGDSAAYFCASSSGQGPYNEQFFGPGTRLTVL.

CDR3 in amino acids: CASSLTAGNQPQHF. As DNA, the CDR3 is TGTGCCAGCAGCTTAACAGCGGGCAATCAGCCCCAGCATTTT. The rearrangement links TRBV6-6 to TRBJ1-5; no firm D call. V gave up 6 bases and J gave up 2 bases, with 11 bases separating them. This CDR3 is built from 14 residues. Germline lookup yields CDR1 MNHNY and CDR2 SVGAGI (reference sequence).

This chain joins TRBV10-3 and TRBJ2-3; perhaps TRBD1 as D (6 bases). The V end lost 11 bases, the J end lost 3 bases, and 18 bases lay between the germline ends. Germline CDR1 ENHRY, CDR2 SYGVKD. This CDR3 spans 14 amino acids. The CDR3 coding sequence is TGTGCCTCGTCACAGGGTGGATTGACAGATACGCAGTATTTT. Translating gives CASSQGGLTDTQYF.

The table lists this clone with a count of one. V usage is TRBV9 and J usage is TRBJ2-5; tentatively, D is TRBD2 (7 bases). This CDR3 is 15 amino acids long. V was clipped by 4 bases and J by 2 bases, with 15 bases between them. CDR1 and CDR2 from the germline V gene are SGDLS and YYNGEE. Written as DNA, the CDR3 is TGTGCCAGCAGCCCACTGGGGGGGCCACAAGAGACCCAGTACTTC. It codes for CASSPLGGPQETQYF.

This CDR3 is CASSQGDILNSPLHF. The CDR3 bases are TGTGCCAGCAGCCAAGGGGACATCCTGAATTCACCCCTCCACTTT. The V call is TRBV4-2, the J call TRBJ1-6, with D maybe TRBD1 (6 bases). Germline assignment: CDR1 LGHNA and CDR2 YNFKEQ. V shed 1 base and J shed 7 bases, with 11 bases lying between them. There are 15 residues in the CDR3.

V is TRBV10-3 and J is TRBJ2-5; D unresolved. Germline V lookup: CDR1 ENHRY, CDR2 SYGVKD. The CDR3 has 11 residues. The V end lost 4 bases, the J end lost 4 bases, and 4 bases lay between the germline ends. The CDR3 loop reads CAISVRETQYF. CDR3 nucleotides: TGTGCCATCAGTGTCAGAGAGACCCAGTACTTC.

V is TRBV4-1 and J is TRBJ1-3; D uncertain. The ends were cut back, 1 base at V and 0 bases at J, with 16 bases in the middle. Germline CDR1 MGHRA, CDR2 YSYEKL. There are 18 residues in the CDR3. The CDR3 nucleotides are TGCGCCAGCAGCCAAGGGATCGGGAGCCAGTACTCTGGAAACACCATATATTTT. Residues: CASSQGIGSQYSGNTIYF.

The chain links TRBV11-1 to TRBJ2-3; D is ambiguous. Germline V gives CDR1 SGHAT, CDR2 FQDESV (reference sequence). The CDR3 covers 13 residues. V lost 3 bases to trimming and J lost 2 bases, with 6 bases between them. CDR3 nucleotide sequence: TGTGCCAGCAGCTTGAGGAACACAGATACGCAGTATTTT. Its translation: CASSLRNTDTQYF.

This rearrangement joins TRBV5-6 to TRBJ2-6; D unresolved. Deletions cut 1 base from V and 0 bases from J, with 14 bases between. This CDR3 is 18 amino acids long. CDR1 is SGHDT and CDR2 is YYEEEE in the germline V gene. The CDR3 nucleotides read TGTGCCAGCAGCTTGCGGGTCCACCTAAGCTCTGGGGCCAACGTCCTGACTTTC. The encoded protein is CASSLRVHLSSGANVLTF.

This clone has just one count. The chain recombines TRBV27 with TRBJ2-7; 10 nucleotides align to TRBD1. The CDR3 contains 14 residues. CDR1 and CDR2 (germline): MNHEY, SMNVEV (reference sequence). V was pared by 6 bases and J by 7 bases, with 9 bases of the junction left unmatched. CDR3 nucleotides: TGTGCCAGCAGCGTGACAGGGGGCGCCTGGGAGCAGTACTTC. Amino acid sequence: CASSVTGGAWEQYF.

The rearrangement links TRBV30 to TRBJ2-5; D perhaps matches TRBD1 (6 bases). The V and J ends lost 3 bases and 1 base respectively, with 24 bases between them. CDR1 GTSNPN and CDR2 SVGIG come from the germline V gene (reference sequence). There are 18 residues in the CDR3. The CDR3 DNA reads TGTGCCTGGAGCCAATCAATGGGAACAGGGAAGGGCCAAGAGACCCAGTACTTC. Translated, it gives CAWSQSMGTGKGQETQYF.

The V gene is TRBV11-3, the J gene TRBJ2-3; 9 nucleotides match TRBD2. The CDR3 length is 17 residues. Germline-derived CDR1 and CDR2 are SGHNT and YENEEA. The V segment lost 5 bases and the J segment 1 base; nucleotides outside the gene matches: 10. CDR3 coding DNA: TGTGCCAGCAGCAACGGACTCTCTAGCGGGGGCACAGATACGCAGTATTTT. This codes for CASSNGLSSGGTDTQYF.

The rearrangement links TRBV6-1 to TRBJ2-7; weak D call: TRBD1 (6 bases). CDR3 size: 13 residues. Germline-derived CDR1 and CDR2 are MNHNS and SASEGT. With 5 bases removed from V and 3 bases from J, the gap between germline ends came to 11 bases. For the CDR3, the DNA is TGTGCCAGCAGTTCACAGGGTTACTACGAGCAGTACTTC. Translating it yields CASSSQGYYEQYF.

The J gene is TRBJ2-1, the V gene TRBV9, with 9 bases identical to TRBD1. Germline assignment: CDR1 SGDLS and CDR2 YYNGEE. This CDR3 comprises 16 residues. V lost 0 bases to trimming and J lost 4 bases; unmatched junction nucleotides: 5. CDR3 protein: CASSVDGTGIYNEQFF. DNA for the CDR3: TGTGCCAGCAGCGTAGATGGGACAGGGATATACAATGAGCAGTTCTTC.

Written as DNA, the CDR3 is TGTGCCAGCAGCTTGGGCAGTGTAACCTACGAGCAGTACTTC. Translation gives CASSLGSVTYEQYF. This chain links TRBV5-5 with TRBJ2-7, with D unclear. This CDR3 is 14 amino acids long. Germline CDR1 is SGHKS and CDR2 is YYEKEE (reference sequence). The V and J ends lost 0 bases and 2 bases respectively, with 9 bases between them.

Written as DNA, the CDR3 is TGTGCCAGCTCACCAGGTCTACGAGGGGAGCTGTTTTTT. Protein sequence: CASSPGLRGELFF. This chain uses TRBV18 with TRBJ2-2; unclear D gene. Trimming left V 2 bases short and J 8 bases short, with 9 bases between. The germline CDR1 and CDR2 sequences are KGHSH and LQKENI. The CDR3 has 13 amino acids.

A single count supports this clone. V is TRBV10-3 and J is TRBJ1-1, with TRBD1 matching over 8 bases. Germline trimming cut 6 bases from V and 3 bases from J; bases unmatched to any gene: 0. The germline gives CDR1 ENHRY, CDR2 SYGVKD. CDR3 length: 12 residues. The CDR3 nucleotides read TGTGCCATCAGGGGACAGGACACTGAAGCTTTCTTT. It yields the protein CAIRGQDTEAFF.

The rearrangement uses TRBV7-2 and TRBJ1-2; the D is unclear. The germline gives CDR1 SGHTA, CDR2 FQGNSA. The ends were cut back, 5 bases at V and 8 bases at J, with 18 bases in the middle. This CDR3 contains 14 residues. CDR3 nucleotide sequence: TGTGCCAGCAGCCCCCCCCCTAGACCCGTAGGCTACACCTTC. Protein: CASSPPPRPVGYTF. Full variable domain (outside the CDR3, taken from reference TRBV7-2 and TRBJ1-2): GAGVSQSPSNKVTEKGKDVELRCDPISGHTALYWYRQSLGQGLEFLIYFQGNSAPDKSGLPSDRFSAERTGGSVSTLTIQRTQQEDSAVYLCASSPPPRPVGYTFGSGTRLTVV.

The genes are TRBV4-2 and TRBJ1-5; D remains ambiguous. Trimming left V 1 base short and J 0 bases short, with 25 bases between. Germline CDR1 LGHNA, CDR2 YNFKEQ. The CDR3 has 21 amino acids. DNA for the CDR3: TGTGCCAGCAGCCAAGTATGGGAGGCGAGATTAAGCGACGGTAGCAATCAGCCCCAGCATTTT. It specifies CASSQVWEARLSDGSNQPQHF.

CDR3 loop: CASSRKTTGDNSPLHF. Written as DNA, the CDR3 is TGTGCCAGCAGCCGAAAAACGACAGGAGATAATTCACCCCTCCACTTT. The chain recombines TRBV7-2 with TRBJ1-6; TRBD1 might be the D (6 bases). V lost 5 bases and J 5 bases, leaving 16 bases between the germline ends. CDR3 length: 16 amino acids. Germline V CDR1 and CDR2: SGHTA, FQGNSA.

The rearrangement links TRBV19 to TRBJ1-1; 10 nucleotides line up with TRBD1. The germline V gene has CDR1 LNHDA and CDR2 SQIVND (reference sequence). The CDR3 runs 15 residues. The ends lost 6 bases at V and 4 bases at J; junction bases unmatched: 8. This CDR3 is CASRTGTGVVTEAFF. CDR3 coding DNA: TGTGCCAGTAGAACCGGGACAGGGGTCGTCACTGAAGCTTTCTTT.

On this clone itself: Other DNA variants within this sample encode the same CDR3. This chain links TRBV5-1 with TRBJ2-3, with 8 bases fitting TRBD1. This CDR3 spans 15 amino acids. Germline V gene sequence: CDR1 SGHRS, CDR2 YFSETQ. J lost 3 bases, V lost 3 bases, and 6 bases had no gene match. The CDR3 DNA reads TGCGCCAGCAGCTCCCAGGGGGCCGGTACAGATACGCAGTATTTT. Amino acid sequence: CASSSQGAGTDTQYF.

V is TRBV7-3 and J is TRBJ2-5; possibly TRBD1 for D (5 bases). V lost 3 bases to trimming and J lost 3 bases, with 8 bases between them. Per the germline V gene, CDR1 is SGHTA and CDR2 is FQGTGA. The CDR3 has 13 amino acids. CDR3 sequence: CASSFGAKETQYF. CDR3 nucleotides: TGTGCCAGCAGCTTTGGGGCCAAAGAGACCCAGTACTTC.

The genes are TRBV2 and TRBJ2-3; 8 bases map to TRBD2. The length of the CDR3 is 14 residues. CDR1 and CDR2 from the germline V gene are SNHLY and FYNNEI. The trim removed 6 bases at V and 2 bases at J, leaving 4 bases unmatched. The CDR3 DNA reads TGTGCCAGCAGGCGGGGGGTATACACAGATACGCAGTATTTT. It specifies CASRRGVYTDTQYF.

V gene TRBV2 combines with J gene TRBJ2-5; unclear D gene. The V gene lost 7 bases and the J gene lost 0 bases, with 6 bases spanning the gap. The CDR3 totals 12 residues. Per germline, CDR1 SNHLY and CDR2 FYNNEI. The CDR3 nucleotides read TGTGCCAGCACGGGTGACCAAGAGACCCAGTACTTC. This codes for CASTGDQETQYF.

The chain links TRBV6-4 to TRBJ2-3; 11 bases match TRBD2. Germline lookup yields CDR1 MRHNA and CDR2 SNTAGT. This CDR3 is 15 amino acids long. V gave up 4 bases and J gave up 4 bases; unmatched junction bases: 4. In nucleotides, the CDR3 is TGTGCCAGCAGTGTAGCGGGGGGGCCCCCAGATACGCAGTATTTT. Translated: CASSVAGGPPDTQYF.

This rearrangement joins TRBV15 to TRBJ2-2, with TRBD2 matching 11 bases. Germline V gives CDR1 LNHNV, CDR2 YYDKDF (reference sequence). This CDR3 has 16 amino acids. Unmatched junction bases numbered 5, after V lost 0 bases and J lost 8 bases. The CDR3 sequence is CATSREGLAVSGELFF. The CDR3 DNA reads TGTGCCACCAGCAGAGAGGGACTAGCGGTCTCGGGGGAGCTGTTTTTT.

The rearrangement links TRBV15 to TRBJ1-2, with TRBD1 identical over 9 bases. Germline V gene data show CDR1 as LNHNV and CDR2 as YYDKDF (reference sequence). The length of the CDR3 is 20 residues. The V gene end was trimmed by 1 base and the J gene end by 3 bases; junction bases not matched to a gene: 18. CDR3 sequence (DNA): TGTGCCACCAGCAGAGGAGGGGATACAGGGGGCGGTCGGTTAGACTATGGCTACACCTTC. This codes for CATSRGGDTGGGRLDYGYTF.

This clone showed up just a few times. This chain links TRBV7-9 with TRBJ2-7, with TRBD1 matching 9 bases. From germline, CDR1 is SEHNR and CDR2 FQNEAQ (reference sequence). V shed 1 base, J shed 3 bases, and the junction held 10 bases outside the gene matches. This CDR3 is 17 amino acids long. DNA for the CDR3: TGTGCCAGCAGCTTAGGCGGTTACAGGGGGCGAAACTACGAGCAGTACTTC. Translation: CASSLGGYRGRNYEQYF.

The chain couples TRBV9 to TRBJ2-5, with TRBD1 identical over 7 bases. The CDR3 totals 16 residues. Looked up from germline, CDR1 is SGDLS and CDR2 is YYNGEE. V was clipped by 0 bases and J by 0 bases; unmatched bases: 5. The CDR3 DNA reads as TGTGCCAGCAGCGTAGGGGCAGGGGGACACCAAGAGACCCAGTACTTC. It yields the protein CASSVGAGGHQETQYF.